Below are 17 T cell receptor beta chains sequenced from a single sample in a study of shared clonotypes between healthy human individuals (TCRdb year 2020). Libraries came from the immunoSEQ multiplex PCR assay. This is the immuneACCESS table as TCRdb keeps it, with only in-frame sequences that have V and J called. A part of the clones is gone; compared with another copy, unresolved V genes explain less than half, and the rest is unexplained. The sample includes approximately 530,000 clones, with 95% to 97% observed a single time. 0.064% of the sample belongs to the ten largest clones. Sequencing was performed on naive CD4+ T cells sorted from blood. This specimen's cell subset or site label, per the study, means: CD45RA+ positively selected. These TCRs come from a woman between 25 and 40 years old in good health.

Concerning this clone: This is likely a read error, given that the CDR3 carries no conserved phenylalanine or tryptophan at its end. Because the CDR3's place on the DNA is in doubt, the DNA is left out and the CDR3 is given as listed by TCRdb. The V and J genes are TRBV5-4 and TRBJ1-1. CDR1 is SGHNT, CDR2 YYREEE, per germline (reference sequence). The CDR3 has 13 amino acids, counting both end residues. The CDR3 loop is CASSLAGVDEGRV.

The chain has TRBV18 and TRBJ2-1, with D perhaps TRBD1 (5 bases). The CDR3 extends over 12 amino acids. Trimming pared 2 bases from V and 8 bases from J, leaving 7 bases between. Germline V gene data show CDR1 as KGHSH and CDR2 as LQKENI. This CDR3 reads CASSPYRHEQFF. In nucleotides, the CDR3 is TGTGCCAGCTCACCATACAGGCATGAGCAGTTCTTC.

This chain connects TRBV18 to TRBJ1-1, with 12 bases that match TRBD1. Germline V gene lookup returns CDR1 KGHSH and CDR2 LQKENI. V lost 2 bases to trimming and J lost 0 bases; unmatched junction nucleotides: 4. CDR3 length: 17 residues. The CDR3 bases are TGTGCCAGCTCACCAGGGGACAGGGGGCTCATGAACACTGAAGCTTTCTTT. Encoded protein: CASSPGDRGLMNTEAFF.

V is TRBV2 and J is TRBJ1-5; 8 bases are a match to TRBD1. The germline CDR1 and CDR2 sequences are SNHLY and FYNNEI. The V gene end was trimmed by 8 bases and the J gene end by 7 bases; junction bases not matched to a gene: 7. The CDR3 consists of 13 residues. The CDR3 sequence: CASHGQGGQPQHF. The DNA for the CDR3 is TGTGCCAGCCATGGACAGGGCGGACAGCCCCAGCATTTT.

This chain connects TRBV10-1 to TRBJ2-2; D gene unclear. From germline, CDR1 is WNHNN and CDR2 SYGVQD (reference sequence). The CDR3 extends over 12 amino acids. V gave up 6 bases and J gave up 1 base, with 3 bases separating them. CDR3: CASSQNTGELFF. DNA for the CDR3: TGCGCCAGCAGCCAGAACACCGGGGAGCTGTTTTTT.

CDR3 region: CASSVTPTRGYEQYF. CDR3 bases: TGTGCCAGCAGCGTCACACCCACTCGGGGCTACGAGCAGTACTTC. The V call is TRBV7-6, the J call TRBJ2-7; D might be TRBD2 (5 bases). From germline, CDR1 is SGHVS and CDR2 FNYEAQ. The ends were cut back, 5 bases at V and 3 bases at J, with 17 bases in the middle. This CDR3 contains 15 residues.

The CDR3 coding sequence is TGTGCCAGCAGCCTAGCGGGAGAAACAGATACGCAGTATTTT. Translation: CASSLAGETDTQYF. This chain connects TRBV5-5 to TRBJ2-3, with 10 bases fitting TRBD2. This CDR3 contains 14 residues. CDR1 SGHKS and CDR2 YYEKEE come from the germline V gene (reference sequence). The V gene end was trimmed by 4 bases and the J gene end by 3 bases; junction bases not matched to a gene: 2.

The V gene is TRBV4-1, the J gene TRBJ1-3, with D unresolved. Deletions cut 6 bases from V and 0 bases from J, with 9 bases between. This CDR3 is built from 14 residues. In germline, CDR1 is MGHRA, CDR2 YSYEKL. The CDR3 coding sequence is TGCGCCAGCAGACTAGTTGACTCTGGAAACACCATATATTTT. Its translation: CASRLVDSGNTIYF.

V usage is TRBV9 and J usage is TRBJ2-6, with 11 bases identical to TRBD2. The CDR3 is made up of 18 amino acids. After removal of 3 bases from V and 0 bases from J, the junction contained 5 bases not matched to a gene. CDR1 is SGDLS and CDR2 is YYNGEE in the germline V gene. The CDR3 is CASSARLAGISGANVLTF. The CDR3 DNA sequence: TGTGCCAGCAGCGCCCGACTAGCGGGGATCTCTGGGGCCAACGTCCTGACTTTC.

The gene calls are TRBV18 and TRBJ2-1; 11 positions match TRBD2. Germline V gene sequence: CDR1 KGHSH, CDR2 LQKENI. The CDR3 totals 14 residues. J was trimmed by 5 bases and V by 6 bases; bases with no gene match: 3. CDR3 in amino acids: CASSGLAADNEQFF. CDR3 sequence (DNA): TGTGCCAGCTCGGGACTAGCGGCAGACAATGAGCAGTTCTTC. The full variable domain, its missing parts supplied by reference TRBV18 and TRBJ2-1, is NAGVMQNPRHLVRRRGQEARLRCSPMKGHSHVYWYRQLPEEGLKFMVYLQKENIIDESGMPKERFSAEFPKEGPSILRIQQVVRGDSAAYFCASSGLAADNEQFFGPGTRLTVL.

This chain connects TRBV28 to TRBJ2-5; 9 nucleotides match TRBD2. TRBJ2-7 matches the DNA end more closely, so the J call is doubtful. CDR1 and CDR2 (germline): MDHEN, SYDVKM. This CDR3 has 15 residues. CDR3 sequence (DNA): TGTGCCAGCAGTTTAGGGACTAGCCCCTTCTACGAGCAGTACTTC. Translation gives CASSLGTSPFYEQYF.

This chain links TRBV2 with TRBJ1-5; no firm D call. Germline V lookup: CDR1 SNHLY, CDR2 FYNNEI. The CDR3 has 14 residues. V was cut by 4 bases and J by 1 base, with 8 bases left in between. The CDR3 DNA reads TGTGCCAGCAGTGTCGTAGGGAGCAATCAGCCCCAGCATTTT. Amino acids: CASSVVGSNQPQHF.

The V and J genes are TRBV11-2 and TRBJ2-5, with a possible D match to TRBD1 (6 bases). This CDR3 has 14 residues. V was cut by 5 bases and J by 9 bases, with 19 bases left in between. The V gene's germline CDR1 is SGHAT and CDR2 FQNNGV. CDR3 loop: CASSSSDKSGAQYF. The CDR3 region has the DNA TGTGCCAGCAGCAGCTCTGACAAGTCAGGGGCCCAGTACTTC.

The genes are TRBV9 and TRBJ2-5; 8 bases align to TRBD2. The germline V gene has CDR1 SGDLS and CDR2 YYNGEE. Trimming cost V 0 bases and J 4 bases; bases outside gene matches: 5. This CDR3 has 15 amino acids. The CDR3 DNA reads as TGTGCCAGCAGCGTAGTGGGGGCGGGAGGAGAGACCCAGTACTTC. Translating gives CASSVVGAGGETQYF.

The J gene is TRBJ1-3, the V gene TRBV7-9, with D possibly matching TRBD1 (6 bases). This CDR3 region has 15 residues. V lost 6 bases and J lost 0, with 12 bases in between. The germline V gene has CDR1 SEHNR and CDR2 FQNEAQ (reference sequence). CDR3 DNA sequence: TGTGCCAGCAGGGGGGCGGGACTCTCTGGAAACACCATATATTTT. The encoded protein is CASRGAGLSGNTIYF.

The CDR3 sequence: CASSPPPLRGNTEAFF. As DNA, the CDR3 is TGTGCCAGCAGCCCTCCCCCTCTCAGAGGGAACACTGAAGCTTTCTTT. The rearrangement links TRBV9 to TRBJ1-1; no firm D call. The V end was cut by 4 bases, the J end by 1 base, with 17 bases between. The CDR3 runs to 16 residues. Per the germline V gene, CDR1 is SGDLS and CDR2 is YYNGEE.

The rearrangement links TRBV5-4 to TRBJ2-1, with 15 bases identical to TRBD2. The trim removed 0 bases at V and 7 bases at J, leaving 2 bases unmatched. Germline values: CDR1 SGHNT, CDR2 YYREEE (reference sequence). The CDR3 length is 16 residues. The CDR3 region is CASSLGGTSGRNEQFF. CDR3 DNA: TGTGCCAGCAGCTTGGGAGGGACTAGCGGGAGGAATGAGCAGTTCTTC. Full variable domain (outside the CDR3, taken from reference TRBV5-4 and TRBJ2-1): ETGVTQSPTHLIKTRGQQVTLRCSSQSGHNTVSWYQQALGQGPQFIFQYYREEENGRGNFPPRFSGLQFPNYSSELNVNALELDDSALYLCASSLGGTSGRNEQFFGPGTRLTVL.